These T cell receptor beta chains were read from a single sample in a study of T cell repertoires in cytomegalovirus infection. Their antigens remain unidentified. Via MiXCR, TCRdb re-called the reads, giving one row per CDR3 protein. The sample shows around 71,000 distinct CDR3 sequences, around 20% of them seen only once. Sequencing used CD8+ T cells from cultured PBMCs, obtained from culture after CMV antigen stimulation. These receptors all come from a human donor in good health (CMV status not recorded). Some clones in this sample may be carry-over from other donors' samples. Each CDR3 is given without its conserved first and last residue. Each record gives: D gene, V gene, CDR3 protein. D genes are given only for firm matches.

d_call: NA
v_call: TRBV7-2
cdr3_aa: ASTPGDSNTEAF

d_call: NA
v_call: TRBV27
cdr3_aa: ASSFGAIGTDTQY

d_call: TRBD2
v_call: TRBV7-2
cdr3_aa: ASSRSGGEFGDTQY

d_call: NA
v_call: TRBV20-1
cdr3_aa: SARGPDGGPNTEAF

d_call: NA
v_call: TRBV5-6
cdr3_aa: ASLGMNTEAF

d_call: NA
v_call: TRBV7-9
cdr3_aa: ASCRGDAEQF

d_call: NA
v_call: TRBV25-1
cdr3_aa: ASTRGYEQY

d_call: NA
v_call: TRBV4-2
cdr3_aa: ASSQDLGAYNEQF

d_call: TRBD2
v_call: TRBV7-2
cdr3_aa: ASSFPSGGTSYNEQF

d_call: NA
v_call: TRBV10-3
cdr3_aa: AIRLLTGEAF

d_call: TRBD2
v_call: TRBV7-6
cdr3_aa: ASSLVAGGDPFQETQY

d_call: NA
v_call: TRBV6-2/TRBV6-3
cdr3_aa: ASSRTGPYNSPLH

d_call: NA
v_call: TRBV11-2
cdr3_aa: ASSFSTSTDTQY

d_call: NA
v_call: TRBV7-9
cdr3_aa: ASSSVRAEAF

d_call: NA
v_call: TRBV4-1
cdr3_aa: ASSHPPEGETEAF

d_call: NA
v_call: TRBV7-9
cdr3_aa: ASTDGVGREGYT

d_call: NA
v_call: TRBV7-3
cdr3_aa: ASSLGGEEAF

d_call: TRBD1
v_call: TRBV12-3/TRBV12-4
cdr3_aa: ASSLPGQGTYGYT

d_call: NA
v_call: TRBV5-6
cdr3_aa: ASSWGTSPYEQY

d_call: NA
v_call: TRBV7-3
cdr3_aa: ASSLIRQKNTGELF

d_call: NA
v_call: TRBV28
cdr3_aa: ASRDLSYEQY

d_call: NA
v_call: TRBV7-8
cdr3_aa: ASSLEGDQPQH

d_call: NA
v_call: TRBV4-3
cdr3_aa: ASSQDTPWGAF

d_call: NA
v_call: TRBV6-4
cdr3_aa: ASSAYTGTDTQY

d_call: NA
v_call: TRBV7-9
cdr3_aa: ASSLAIENTEAF

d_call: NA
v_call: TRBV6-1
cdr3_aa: ASSEKGPSSYNSPLH

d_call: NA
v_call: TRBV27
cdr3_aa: ASSLTAVDTQY

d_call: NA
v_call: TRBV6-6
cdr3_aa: ASRDTEAF

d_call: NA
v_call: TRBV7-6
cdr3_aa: ASSLDFRTGNTIY

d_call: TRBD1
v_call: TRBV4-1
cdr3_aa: ASSLWTGTSTEAF

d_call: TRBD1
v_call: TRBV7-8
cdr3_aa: ASSLSGGGPSYEQY